This TCR beta chain is drawn from a study of T cells in Graves' hyperthyroidism and ophthalmopathy (dated by TCRdb to the late 2010s). Some background on the complete study: To identify TCR V-J signatures that set the groups apart, the researchers used a discovery cohort of roughly 100 patients, made up of fewer than 50 with Graves' ophthalmopathy and 57 with stable Graves' hyperthyroidism. Prospective prediction of ophthalmopathy was tested in an independent validation cohort consisting of 18 to 20 hyperthyroidism patients and some 16 patients who later progressed to ophthalmopathy. For training and testing, the roughly 100 patients in the discovery cohort were randomly divided in a 7:3 ratio. In addition, the study compared T-cell repertoires in thyroid tissue and in blood from several Graves' hyperthyroidism patients. After blood sampling, hyperthyroidism patients were treated with methimazole at a starting dose of 30 mg daily, and ophthalmopathy patients were treated with high-dose intravenous methylprednisolone. The paper reports TCR Vbeta CDR3 sequencing of some 140 peripheral blood samples: 43 ophthalmopathy, under 80 hyperthyroidism and roughly 17 progressor patients. Study-level results and caveats: Ophthalmopathy was separated from stable hyperthyroidism by a 13 V-J signature model, with over 85% sensitivity and approximately 81% specificity obtained in cross-validation and 80%/75% obtained in testing. Sample size was not statistically predetermined, and blinding of investigators to group allocation was not performed. During validation, the model predicted progression to ophthalmopathy a median of roughly six months ahead of onset, with almost 71% sensitivity and under 85% specificity. Most expanded thyroid clonotypes (frequency above 0.001) were also detected in blood, a finding suggesting that blood repertoires may reflect thyroid immune responses.

Exclusion was applied to patients with uncontrolled infections, other autoimmune diseases, pregnancy or lactation. Diagnoses were based on clinical symptoms, serum thyroxine and TRAb, thyroid ultrasound and orbital computed tomography. Trizol reagent was used to extract total RNA, and RNA quality was then checked on an Agilent 2100 Bioanalyzer. The TCR beta CDR3 regions were amplified from RNA transcripts. The TCR CDR3 was subjected to a first round of RT-PCR using the HTBI primer set and the Qiagen OneStep RT-PCR kit. A second multiplex PCR round built the libraries, followed by size selection and purification. Paired-end sequencing of the libraries was performed with 100 bp reads on an Illumina HiSeq2000. The source study handled its data this way. Raw data were processed with SOAPnuke, discarding reads with adapters, uncalled bases, mean Phred below 15, or no exact constant-primer or identifier match. High-quality paired reads were merged with COPE v1.2.5, and unique nucleotide sequences were defined as clonotypes. MiTCR v1.1 was used to align the clonotypes against IMGT TRBV, TRBD and TRBJ reference segments. Only V-J combinations with frequency above 0.0001, covering about 99% of repertoires, were analysed. A TCS score was defined as the ratio of F50 (clonal expansion) to E x V (chaos), with BLOSUM62-based TCRdist applied between CDR3 peptides within each V-J. Welch's t-statistics and random forest reduced roughly 500 V-J features to 10 to 15, which were used in a naive Bayes classifier (R e1071). The Morisita-Horn index was used to measure how similar the thyroid and blood repertoires were. The public reads were quality trimmed at Q25 with fastp and then assembled into clones with MiXCR by TCRdb, keeping productive beta chains. Each entry merges the rows of one CDR3 protein and shows their most common DNA and genes. The V and J calls reflect TCRdb's pipeline rather than the authors' work. Across this sample there are 600,000 to 700,000 distinct CDR3 sequences, with about 45% seen only once. Of the sample, less than 9% falls within the top ten clones.

A word on this clonotype: It has no known antigen specificity. No much larger clone exists at a distance of one base, and base qualities are not known.

The trim is 7 bases for V and 6 bases for J, with a gap of 17 bases between the germline ends. Per the germline V gene, SGDLS is the CDR1 and YYNGEE is the CDR2. The CDR3 holds 13 amino acids from the cysteine to the phenylalanine. The entry retains the CDR3 DNA only, 39 bases that are in frame from base 1. The chain is encoded by TRBV9 joined to TRBJ2-7, with TRBD1 perhaps the D gene, on 5 matching bases. The source material was peripheral blood or thyroid tissue (not recorded which). The TCR sequence derives from an adult man with Graves' disease, either hyperthyroidism or ophthalmopathy (not recorded which). The nucleotides are TGTGCCAGCTCACTAAATGACAGAGCCGAGCAGTACTTC. The encoded protein is CASSLNDRAEQYF.